These T cell receptor beta chains were read from a single sample in a study of regulatory T cells in long-lasting Graves disease. MiXCR, run by TCRdb on the multiplex PCR reads, gives a single entry per CDR3 protein. This table holds about 500,000 distinct CDR3 sequences, 12% found once. The sample also formed part of further work on T cells in Graves' hyperthyroidism and ophthalmopathy.

The sequencing used peripheral blood mononuclear cells (PBMCs), collected at new diagnosis, from a patient treated with antithyroid drugs. These receptors all stem from a woman aged 25 to 39 with Graves disease. CDR3s include the opening cysteine and the closing phenylalanine or tryptophan. D genes are given only for firm matches. Clone size is given for some rows only: seen once, a few or many times, or a class if the clone is expanded.

size: many; D: .; J: TRBJ2-2; V: TRBV10-2; DNA: TGCGCCAGCCACTCGTACAGGGATACGAACACCGGGGAGCTGTTTTTT; CDR3: CASHSYRDTNTGELFF
size: .; D: .; J: TRBJ2-1; V: TRBV6-1; DNA: TGTGCCAGCAGTGAAGGGGTTACCTACAATGAGCAGTTCTTC; CDR3: CASSEGVTYNEQFF
size: .; D: .; J: TRBJ2-1; V: TRBV14; DNA: TGTGCCAGCAGCCGGGGCGCCTTGTCCCGCAATGAGCAGTTCTTC; CDR3: CASSRGALSRNEQFF
size: many; D: .; J: TRBJ2-2; V: TRBV7-9; DNA: TGTGCCAGCAGCTCGCCGCGGCGGGCCTCGAACACCGGGGAGCTGTTTTTT; CDR3: CASSSPRRASNTGELFF
size: .; D: .; J: TRBJ1-6; V: TRBV6-1; DNA: TGTGCCAGCTCCCGAAAGGTTTCCGGGTTTAATTCACCCCTCCACTTT; CDR3: CASSRKVSGFNSPLHF
size: many; D: TRBD2; J: TRBJ2-2; V: TRBV11-3; DNA: TGTGCCAGCAGCTTACGACTAGCGGGCACCGGGGAGCTGTTTTTT; CDR3: CASSLRLAGTGELFF
size: many; D: .; J: TRBJ1-5; V: TRBV11-2; DNA: TGTGCCAGCAGCTTAGGTACCGGCAAGACAGCGAATCAGCCCCAGCATTTT; CDR3: CASSLGTGKTANQPQHF
size: .; D: TRBD1; J: TRBJ1-5; V: TRBV20-1; DNA: TGCAGTGCTAGAGAAGGGGGCAGCAATCAGCCCCAGCATTTT; CDR3: CSAREGGSNQPQHF
size: many; D: .; J: TRBJ1-4; V: TRBV2; DNA: TGTGCCAGCAGTGACGGGACAACCTCCGATGAAAAACTGTTTTTT; CDR3: CASSDGTTSDEKLFF
size: many; D: .; J: TRBJ2-1; V: TRBV5-5; DNA: TGTGCCAGCAGCCCCGGCTACACTCAAAATGAGCAGTTCTTC; CDR3: CASSPGYTQNEQFF
size: few; D: .; J: TRBJ2-2; V: TRBV19; DNA: TGTGCCAGTAGCCGCCGGTTCAACACCGGGGAGCTGTTTTTT; CDR3: CASSRRFNTGELFF
size: many; D: TRBD1; J: TRBJ1-2; V: TRBV20-1; DNA: TGCAGTGCTGCCTCCCGGACAGGCTATGGCTACACCTTC; CDR3: CSAASRTGYGYTF
size: .; D: .; J: TRBJ1-1; V: TRBV5-6; DNA: TGTGCCAGCAGCTTAGGTGTCGTGAACACTGAAGCTTTCTTT; CDR3: CASSLGVVNTEAFF
size: many; D: TRBD2; J: TRBJ2-2; V: TRBV12-3/TRBV12-4; DNA: TGTGCCAGCAGTCGAACCTATAGCGGGAGTATTGATTCCGGGGAGCTGTTTTTT; CDR3: CASSRTYSGSIDSGELFF
size: many; D: TRBD2; J: TRBJ2-1; V: TRBV15; DNA: TGTGCCACCAGCAGAGGACTAGCCCGTTCCTACAATGAGCAGTTCTTC; CDR3: CATSRGLARSYNEQFF
size: many; D: .; J: TRBJ1-1; V: TRBV6-2/TRBV6-3; DNA: TGTGCCAGCAGTTTCCGCGGGACACTCGGGACTGAAGCTTTCTTT; CDR3: CASSFRGTLGTEAFF
size: many; D: TRBD2; J: TRBJ2-5; V: TRBV12-3/TRBV12-4; DNA: TGTGCCAGCAGTTTGGGCGGTAGCGGGACCCAAGAGACCCAGTACTTC; CDR3: CASSLGGSGTQETQYF
size: many; D: TRBD2; J: TRBJ2-3; V: TRBV24-1; DNA: TGTGCCACCAGTGATACTAGCGGCCCAGGAGATACGCAGTATTTT; CDR3: CATSDTSGPGDTQYF
size: many; D: .; J: TRBJ1-6; V: TRBV11-2; DNA: TGTGCCAGCAGCTTAGTTTTAAATTCACCCCTCCACTTT; CDR3: CASSLVLNSPLHF
size: few; D: TRBD1; J: TRBJ1-1; V: TRBV6-1; DNA: TGTGCCAGCAGGATTGACAGGGGGATGAACACTGAAGCTTTCTTT; CDR3: CASRIDRGMNTEAFF
size: many; D: .; J: TRBJ2-2; V: TRBV6-1; DNA: TGTGCCAGCAGCCGCGACGGGGGGGAGCTGTTTTTT; CDR3: CASSRDGGELFF
size: many; D: .; J: TRBJ1-1; V: TRBV7-2; DNA: TGTGCCAGCAGCACTCTGAACACTGAAGCTTTCTTT; CDR3: CASSTLNTEAFF
size: many; D: .; J: TRBJ2-1; V: TRBV2; DNA: TGTGCCAGCAGTCTTACTAATGAGCAGTTCTTC; CDR3: CASSLTNEQFF
size: .; D: .; J: TRBJ1-1; V: TRBV7-9; DNA: TGTGCCAGCAGCCCGAGGAGGACCCTGAAGGGTACTGAAGGTTTCTTT; CDR3: CASSPRRTLKGTEGFF